This is a list of T cell receptor beta chains from one sample in a study of glioma-infiltrating T cells. TCRdb processed the multiplex PCR reads anew with MiXCR; each CDR3 protein has one entry. The repertoire holds around 130,000 distinct CDR3 sequences, with around a quarter as singletons. The sequenced sample was glioma tissue, nonneoplastic brain tissue, or PBMCs (not recorded which). Source of these receptors: a human donor with low-grade glioma or glioblastoma, undergoing nonglioma brain surgery, or in good health (not recorded which). The CDR3 runs from the conserved cysteine through the conserved F or W. The D gene is left open where the match is weak. Part of the rows lack a size; the others show once, few, many or a class for expanded clones.

TRBJ1-5 TRBV6-4 - many TGTGCCAGCAGTATGGAGGATCAGCCCCAGCATTTT CASSMEDQPQHF
TRBJ1-5 TRBV20-1 TRBD1 - TGCGGTGCTTGGGACAGGGGTCAGCCCCAGCATTTT CGAWDRGQPQHF
TRBJ2-3 TRBV2 TRBD1 - TGTGCCAGCAGTGAAAGGGGGCCCGCAGATACGCAGTATTTT CASSERGPADTQYF
TRBJ2-3 TRBV7-2 TRBD1 many TGTGCCAGCATCAACAGGGGACAGGCAGATACGCAGTATTTT CASINRGQADTQYF
TRBJ2-1 TRBV28 - - TGTGCCAGCAGTGAAGGGGGGCCTACTAATGAGCAGTTCTTC CASSEGGPTNEQFF
TRBJ2-2 TRBV20-1 - many TGCAGTGCTAGAGCCGGAAACACCGGGGAGCTGTTTTTT CSARAGNTGELFF
TRBJ1-5 TRBV2 - - TGTGCTAGCACTGGTGGCAGGGACAATCAGCCCCAGCATTTT CASTGGRDNQPQHF
TRBJ1-3 TRBV28 TRBD1 - TGTGCCAGCAGTAAGGCGGGACAGGGGGCCAACTCTGGAAACACCATATATTTT CASSKAGQGANSGNTIYF
TRBJ2-3 TRBV15 TRBD2 - TGTGCCACCAGCAGAGCGCCAAGGTGGGAGGGAGATACGCAGTATTTT CATSRAPRWEGDTQYF
TRBJ2-2 TRBV7-6 - many TGTGCCAGCAGCGCGGGCCGAACCGGGGAGCTGTTTTTT CASSAGRTGELFF
TRBJ2-5 TRBV7-2 TRBD2 many TGTGCCAGCAGCTCCACCGGGGGGGCCTTTGGAGAGACCCAGTACTTC CASSSTGGAFGETQYF
TRBJ1-1 TRBV19 - once TGTGCCAGTAGTATTAGGGGGGGTATGAACACTGAAGCTTTCTTT CASSIRGGMNTEAFF
TRBJ1-2 TRBV6-2/TRBV6-3 - many TGTGCCAGCACCGACGGGGCAGGGCGATACTATGGCTACACCTTC CASTDGAGRYYGYTF
TRBJ2-3 TRBV6-1 - many TGTGCCAGCATCGAGGCGGGGGCCAGGGATACGCAGTATTTT CASIEAGARDTQYF
TRBJ1-1 TRBV25-1 - - TGTGCCAGCAGTGAAATCAGGTGTTCAGCTTTCTTT CASSEIRCSAFF
TRBJ1-1 TRBV20-1 - many TGCAGTGCCTTCCGGGACACGAACACTGAAGCTTTCTTT CSAFRDTNTEAFF
TRBJ1-1 TRBV6-1 - - TGTGCCAGCAGACCACAGGGAATGAACACTGAAGCTTTCTTT CASRPQGMNTEAFF
TRBJ2-5 TRBV7-9 TRBD2 - TGTGCCAGCAGCTTAGTCCAGGGAGGGGTAGAGACCCAGTACTTC CASSLVQGGVETQYF